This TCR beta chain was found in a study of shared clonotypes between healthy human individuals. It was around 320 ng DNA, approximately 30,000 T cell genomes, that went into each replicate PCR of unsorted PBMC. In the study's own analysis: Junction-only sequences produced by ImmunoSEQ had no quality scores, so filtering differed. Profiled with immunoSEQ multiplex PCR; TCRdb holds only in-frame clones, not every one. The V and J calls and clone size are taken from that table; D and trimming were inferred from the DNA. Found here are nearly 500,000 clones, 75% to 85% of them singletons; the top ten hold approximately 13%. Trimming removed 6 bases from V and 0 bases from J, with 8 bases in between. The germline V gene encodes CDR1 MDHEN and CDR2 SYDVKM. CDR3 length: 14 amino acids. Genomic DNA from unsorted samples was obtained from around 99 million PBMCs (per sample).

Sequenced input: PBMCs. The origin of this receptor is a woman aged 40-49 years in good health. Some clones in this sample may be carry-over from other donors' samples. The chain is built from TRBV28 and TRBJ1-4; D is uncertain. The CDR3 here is CASSPHPTNEKLFF. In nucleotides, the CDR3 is TGTGCCAGCAGCCCACACCCAACTAATGAAAAACTGTTTTTT.